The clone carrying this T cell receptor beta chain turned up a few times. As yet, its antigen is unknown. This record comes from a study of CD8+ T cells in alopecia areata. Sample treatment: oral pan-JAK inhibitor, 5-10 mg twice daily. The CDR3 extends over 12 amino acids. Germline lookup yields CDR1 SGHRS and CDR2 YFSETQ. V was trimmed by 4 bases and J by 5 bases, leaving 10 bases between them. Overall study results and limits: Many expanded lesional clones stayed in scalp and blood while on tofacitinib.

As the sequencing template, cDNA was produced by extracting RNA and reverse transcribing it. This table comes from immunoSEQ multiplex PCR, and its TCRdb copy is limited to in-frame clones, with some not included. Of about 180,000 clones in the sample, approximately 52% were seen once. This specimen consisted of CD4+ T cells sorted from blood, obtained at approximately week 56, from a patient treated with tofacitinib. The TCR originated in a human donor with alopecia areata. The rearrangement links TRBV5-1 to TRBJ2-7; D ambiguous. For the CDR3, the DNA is TGCGCCAGCAGCCCCGGTTCGGACGAGCAGTACTTC. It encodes CASSPGSDEQYF.